A single sample is the source of the 24 T cell receptor beta chains below, sequenced in a study of shared clonotypes between healthy human individuals. Sequenced by immunoSEQ multiplex PCR; TCRdb stores in-frame clones only, minus some. Of some 1 million clones in the sample, about 75% were seen once. Input material: memory CD4+ T cells sorted from blood. Subset meaning: CD45RA-negative fraction. The source is a man in his late teens or twenties in good health.

The gene calls are TRBV2 and TRBJ2-7; 8 bases line up with TRBD1. Germline V gives CDR1 SNHLY, CDR2 FYNNEI. V shed 4 bases and J 2 bases; nucleotides not matched to a gene: 7. This CDR3 region has 15 residues. CDR3 loop: CASSVGTGVTYEQYF. CDR3 bases: TGTGCCAGCAGTGTAGGGACAGGTGTAACCTACGAGCAGTACTTC. Filled out from reference TRBV2 and TRBJ2-7, the complete variable domain reads EPEVTQTPSHQVTQMGQEVILRCVPISNHLYFYWYRQILGQKVEFLVSFYNNEISEKSEIFDDQFSVERPDGSNFTLKIRSTKLEDSAMYFCASSVGTGVTYEQYFGPGTRLTVT.

Comments on this clone: The sample has other DNA sequences that encode this CDR3 too. The chain uses TRBV18 and TRBJ2-7; possibly TRBD1 for D (5 bases). The CDR3 contains 13 residues. Germline CDR1 is KGHSH and CDR2 is LQKENI. V lost 6 bases to trimming and J lost 3 bases, with 12 bases between them. CDR3 amino acids: CASSPGHYYEQYF. The CDR3, as DNA: TGTGCCAGCTCTCCCGGACATTACTACGAGCAGTACTTC.

Details on this clone: It is unclear where the CDR3 begins or ends on the DNA, so no DNA is shown, and the CDR3 is as TCRdb lists it. This chain uses TRBV18 with TRBJ1-5. In germline, CDR1 is KGHSH, CDR2 LQKENI. Termini included, the CDR3 measures 14 amino acids. The CDR3 loop is CAYRCSGRNQPQHF.

The chain uses TRBV10-3 and TRBJ2-7, with 14 nucleotides matching TRBD2. The CDR3 totals 17 residues. In germline, CDR1 is ENHRY, CDR2 SYGVKD. The V and J ends lost 8 bases and 2 bases, in that order; junction bases with no gene match: 11. The CDR3 reads CAIGGTSGSVSPYEQYF. CDR3 DNA sequence: TGTGCCATCGGAGGGACTAGCGGGAGCGTCTCCCCCTACGAGCAGTACTTC.

CDR3 in amino acids: CASSLGSRGQANEKLFF. The CDR3 DNA reads as TGTGCCAGCAGCTTGGGGTCCAGGGGGCAAGCTAATGAAAAACTGTTTTTT. This sequence joins TRBV5-4 and TRBJ1-4, with TRBD1 identical over 8 bases. The germline V gene encodes CDR1 SGHNT and CDR2 YYREEE (reference sequence). The J segment lost 3 bases and the V segment lost 0 bases, leaving 7 bases of the junction unmatched. This CDR3 has 17 residues.

This clone occurred once. V is TRBV27 and J is TRBJ1-5; the D gene is possibly TRBD1 (5 bases). CDR1 and CDR2 from the germline V gene are MNHEY and SMNVEV (reference sequence). The CDR3 contains 15 residues. The V and J ends lost 3 bases and 1 base respectively, with 10 bases between them. In nucleotides, the CDR3 is TGTGCCAGCAGTTTGGGGGGTTTCAGCAATCAGCCCCAGCATTTT. The encoded protein is CASSLGGFSNQPQHF.

The genes are TRBV4-2 and TRBJ2-5; 12 bases agree with TRBD2. CDR3 size: 17 residues. The V and J ends lost 1 base and 4 bases, in that order; junction bases with no gene match: 7. Germline V lookup: CDR1 LGHNA, CDR2 YNFKEQ. The DNA of the CDR3 is TGTGCCAGCAGCCAAGCGGTCTCTAGCGGGGGGGGAGAGACCCAGTACTTC. It is translated as CASSQAVSSGGGETQYF.

The chain combines TRBV6-1 with TRBJ1-1, with unresolved D. Looked up from germline, CDR1 is MNHNS and CDR2 is SASEGT. V was cut by 5 bases and J by 2 bases, with 9 bases left in between. The CDR3 runs 13 residues. Here the CDR3 DNA reads TGTGCCAGCAGTCACTTGGGTAACACTGAAGCTTTCTTT. Translating gives CASSHLGNTEAFF.

The J gene is TRBJ2-5, the V gene TRBV7-9; D might be TRBD1 (5 bases). CDR3 length: 13 amino acids. CDR1 is SEHNR and CDR2 is FQNEAQ in the germline V gene (reference sequence). V was clipped by 5 bases and J by 11 bases, with 18 bases between them. The DNA for the CDR3 is TGTGCCAGCAGCCCCTCCAAGACAGAGGAGCAGTACTTC. It translates to CASSPSKTEEQYF. The full variable domain, in which reference TRBV7-9 and TRBJ2-5 provide the parts outside the CDR3, is DTGVSQNPRHKITKRGQNVTFRCDPISEHNRLYWYRQTLGQGPEFLTYFQNEAQLEKSRLLSDRFSAERPKGSFSTLEIQRTEQGDSAMYLCASSPSKTEEQYFGPGTRLLVL.

J is TRBJ1-4 and V is TRBV11-3; D might be TRBD1 (5 bases). Germline loops: CDR1 SGHNT, CDR2 YENEEA. The ends were cut back, 5 bases at V and 7 bases at J, with 17 bases in the middle. The CDR3 consists of 15 residues. The CDR3 sequence: CASSPARGPSEKLFF. CDR3 sequence (DNA): TGTGCCAGCAGCCCCGCGAGGGGTCCGAGTGAAAAACTGTTTTTT.

V is TRBV4-3 and J is TRBJ2-7; 8 positions agree with TRBD1. Per the germline V gene, CDR1 is LGHNA and CDR2 is YSLEER. CDR3 length equals 15 residues. Losses at the gene ends were 1 base for V and 0 bases for J; bases not matched to a gene: 2. The chain's CDR3 is CASSQGQGSSYEQYF. The CDR3 coding sequence is TGCGCCAGCAGCCAAGGACAGGGGTCCTCCTACGAGCAGTACTTC.

This clone was recorded once. The genes are TRBV20-1 and TRBJ2-1; D is undetermined. The CDR3 is made up of 11 amino acids. Germline lookup yields CDR1 DFQATT and CDR2 SNEGSKA (reference sequence). V gave up 6 bases and J gave up 5 bases, with 8 bases separating them. The DNA of the CDR3 is TGCAGTGCGCACGTTCACAATGAGCAGTTCTTC. Translating it yields CSAHVHNEQFF.

A single count supports this clone. The V call is TRBV12-5, the J call TRBJ2-7, with 11 nucleotides matching TRBD2. CDR1 is LGHNT and CDR2 is FRNRAP in the germline V gene. J lost 2 bases, V lost 6 bases, and 12 bases had no gene match. CDR3 length: 17 residues. The CDR3 reads CASGLGKLAGGAYEQYF. DNA for the CDR3: TGTGCTAGTGGCCTCGGAAAGTTAGCGGGAGGGGCCTACGAGCAGTACTTC.

This chain uses TRBV28 with TRBJ1-1; D not certain. CDR3 size: 13 residues. CDR1 is MDHEN and CDR2 is SYDVKM in the germline V gene. Deletions cut 5 bases from V and 10 bases from J, with 17 bases between. In DNA form, the CDR3 reads TGTGCCAGCAGTCTTGACGCACGAGCTATAGCTTTCTTT. It specifies CASSLDARAIAFF.

J is TRBJ2-5 and V is TRBV5-1, with 7 bases identical to TRBD2. Trimming removed 0 bases from V and 2 bases from J; junction bases left unmatched: 7. The CDR3 sequence is 16 residues long. Germline assignment: CDR1 SGHRS and CDR2 YFSETQ. CDR3 in amino acids: CASSLVGSGAQETQYF. The CDR3 nucleotides are TGCGCCAGCAGCTTGGTGGGAAGCGGGGCACAAGAGACCCAGTACTTC.

The V and J genes are TRBV27 and TRBJ2-5, with unresolved D. Germline V gene lookup returns CDR1 MNHEY and CDR2 SMNVEV (reference sequence). This CDR3 contains 15 residues. V lost 1 base, J lost 11 bases, and 20 bases lay in between. DNA of the CDR3: TGTGCCAGCAGTTTATTGGGCAGGAACGCTATCAAGCAGTACTTC. Amino acid sequence: CASSLLGRNAIKQYF.

The CDR3 sequence is CASRGDSPLHF. The CDR3 DNA sequence: TGTGCCAGCAGGGGCGACTCACCCCTCCACTTT. The chain joins TRBV2 to TRBJ1-6, with no clear D. Trimming took 6 bases from V and 10 from J, leaving 7 bases between them. Germline V gene lookup returns CDR1 SNHLY and CDR2 FYNNEI. The CDR3 is made up of 11 amino acids.

This chain uses TRBV5-1 with TRBJ2-3, with a weak D call TRBD2 (6 bases). Germline values: CDR1 SGHRS, CDR2 YFSETQ. CDR3 length equals 14 residues. V lost 2 bases, J lost 1 base, and 8 bases lay in between. In DNA form, the CDR3 reads TGCGCCAGCAGCTTCTGGGAGGGCACAGATACGCAGTATTTT. Its translation is CASSFWEGTDTQYF. Looking up the rest from reference TRBV5-1 and TRBJ2-3 gives the full variable domain: KAGVTQTPRYLIKTRGQQVTLSCSPISGHRSVSWYQQTPGQGLQFLFEYFSETQRNKGNFPGRFSGRQFSNSRSEMNVSTLELGDSALYLCASSFWEGTDTQYFGPGTRLTVL.

The chain is built from TRBV6-6 and TRBJ2-1; 8 nucleotides agree with TRBD2. Germline V CDR1 and CDR2: MNHNY, SVGAGI (reference sequence). V shed 7 bases and J 12 bases; nucleotides not matched to a gene: 5. The CDR3 consists of 11 residues. CDR3 region: CASNGLAAQFF. CDR3 in DNA: TGTGCCAGCAACGGACTAGCAGCGCAGTTCTTC.

The CDR3 DNA is TGTGCCAGCAGTTCCAACAGGGTGGGCACAGATACGCAGTATTTT. This encodes CASSSNRVGTDTQYF. The V gene is TRBV2, the J gene TRBJ2-3; tentatively, D is TRBD1 (6 bases). The CDR3 has 15 residues. Between the trimmed V and J ends, which lost 5 bases and 1 base, there was a span of 13 bases. From germline, CDR1 is SNHLY and CDR2 FYNNEI.

The chain uses TRBV7-9 and TRBJ2-3, with no clear D. The CDR3 runs 13 residues. The V gene's germline CDR1 is SEHNR and CDR2 FQNEAQ (reference sequence). The V gene lost 1 base and the J gene lost 6 bases, with 8 bases spanning the gap. CDR3 bases: TGTGCCAGCAGCTTAGTGGGCAGTGATACGCAGTATTTT. Protein sequence: CASSLVGSDTQYF.

V is TRBV2 and J is TRBJ2-7, with TRBD2 matching 8 bases. The germline gives CDR1 SNHLY, CDR2 FYNNEI. The CDR3 consists of 16 residues. The V segment lost 3 bases and the J segment 9 bases; nucleotides outside the gene matches: 16. The CDR3 loop reads CASSEHQAGAKKTQYF. The CDR3 coding sequence is TGTGCCAGCAGTGAGCACCAAGCGGGAGCGAAGAAGACGCAGTACTTC.

The chain is built from TRBV18 and TRBJ2-7; D is ambiguous. The CDR3 spans 14 residues. Germline V gene data show CDR1 as KGHSH and CDR2 as LQKENI. With 0 bases removed from V and 6 bases from J, the gap between germline ends came to 12 bases. The CDR3 sequence is CASSPPGHSSEQYF. The CDR3 nucleotides read TGTGCCAGCTCACCACCAGGGCATAGTTCCGAGCAGTACTTC.

The J gene is TRBJ1-2, the V gene TRBV7-2; 7 bases match TRBD1. V shed 5 bases and J 4 bases; nucleotides not matched to a gene: 13. The CDR3 runs to 16 residues. The germline V gene encodes CDR1 SGHTA and CDR2 FQGNSA. The CDR3 DNA is TGTGCCAGCAGCGCCGACGCAGGGGGTGTTTCCTATGGCTACACCTTC. Amino acid sequence: CASSADAGGVSYGYTF.